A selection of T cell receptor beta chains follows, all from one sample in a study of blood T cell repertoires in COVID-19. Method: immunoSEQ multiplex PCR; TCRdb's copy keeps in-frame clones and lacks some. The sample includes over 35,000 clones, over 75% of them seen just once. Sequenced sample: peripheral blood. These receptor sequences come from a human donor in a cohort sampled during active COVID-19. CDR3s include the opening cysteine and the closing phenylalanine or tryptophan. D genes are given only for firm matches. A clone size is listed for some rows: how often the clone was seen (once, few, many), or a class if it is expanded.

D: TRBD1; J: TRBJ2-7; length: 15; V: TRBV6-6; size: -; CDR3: CASTRGDSFGFRQYF; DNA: TGTGCCAGCACCAGAGGGGACAGCTTCGGATTTCGGCAGTACTTC
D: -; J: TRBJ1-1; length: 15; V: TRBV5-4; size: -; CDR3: CASSPRDTINTEAFF; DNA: TGTGCCAGCAGCCCACGGGACACGATAAACACTGAAGCTTTCTTT
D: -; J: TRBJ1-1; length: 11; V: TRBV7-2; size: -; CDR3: CASSLFREAFF; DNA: TGTGCCAGCAGCTTATTCCGGGAAGCTTTCTTT
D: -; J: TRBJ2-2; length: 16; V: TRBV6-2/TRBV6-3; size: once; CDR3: CASSYRDRPNTGELFF; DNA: TGTGCCAGCAGTTACCGCGACAGGCCGAACACCGGGGAGCTGTTTTTT
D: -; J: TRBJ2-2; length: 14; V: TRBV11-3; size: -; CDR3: CASSLETNTGELFF; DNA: TGTGCCAGCAGCTTGGAGACTAACACCGGGGAGCTGTTTTTT
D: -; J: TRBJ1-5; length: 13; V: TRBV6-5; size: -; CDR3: CASNLPGSQPQHF; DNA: TGTGCCAGCAACCTTCCGGGGTCGCAGCCCCAGCATTTT
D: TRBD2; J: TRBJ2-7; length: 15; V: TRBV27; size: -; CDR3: CASSLGLAGSYEQYF; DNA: TGTGCCAGCAGTTTGGGACTAGCGGGATCCTACGAGCAGTACTTC
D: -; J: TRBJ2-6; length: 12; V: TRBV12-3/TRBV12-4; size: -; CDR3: CASSSTRSVLTF; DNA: TGTGCCAGCAGTTCGACTCGCAGCGTCCTGACTTTC
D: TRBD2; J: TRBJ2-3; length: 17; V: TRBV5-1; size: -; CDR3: CASSLALAGGRTDTQYF; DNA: TGCGCCAGCAGCTTGGCCCTAGCGGGGGGGCGCACAGATACGCAGTATTTT
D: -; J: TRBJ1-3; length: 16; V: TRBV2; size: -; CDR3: CASSDLGTLSGNTIYF; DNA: TGTGCCAGCAGTGACCTCGGGACACTCTCTGGAAACACCATATATTTT
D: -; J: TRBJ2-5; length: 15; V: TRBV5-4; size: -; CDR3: CASSPWSGQQETQYF; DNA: TGTGCCAGCAGCCCCTGGAGCGGGCAACAAGAGACCCAGTACTTC
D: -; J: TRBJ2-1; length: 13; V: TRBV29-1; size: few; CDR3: CSVGASTGGEQFF; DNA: TGCAGCGTTGGGGCTAGCACGGGCGGTGAGCAGTTCTTC
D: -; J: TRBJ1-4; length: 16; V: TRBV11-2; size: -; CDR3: CASSPVGGATNEKLFF; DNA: TGTGCCAGCAGCCCCGTCGGCGGTGCAACTAATGAAAAACTGTTTTTT
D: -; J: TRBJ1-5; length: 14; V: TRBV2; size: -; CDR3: CASDGGVSNQPQHF; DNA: TGTGCCAGCGATGGGGGCGTCAGCAATCAGCCCCAGCATTTT
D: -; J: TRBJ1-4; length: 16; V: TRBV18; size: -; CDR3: CASSLGRTATNEKLFF; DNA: TGTGCCAGCTCACTGGGTCGGACAGCAACTAATGAAAAACTGTTTTTT